This T cell receptor beta chain was recorded in a study of blood T cell repertoires in COVID-19 (dated by TCRdb to 2020 to 2022). About the study as a whole: Samples covering the acute and convalescent phases of COVID-19 were provided by collaborators in the United States, Italy and Spain. The repertoires were released in a freely available public database meant as a resource for research on the immune response to SARS-CoV-2. The samples were drawn from two sources: the first 160 participants of the ongoing ImmuneRACE study, and about 1,300 subjects contributed by 6 global collaborators. The prospective study material was composed of cDNA or gDNA derived from T cells, B-cell-depleted T cells, or PBMCs. A de-identified subject ID, COVID-19 status, age in years and sex were almost always included in the sample metadata. The dataset comprised deeply sampled blood TCRbeta repertoires from subjects exposed to, actively infected with, or recovered from COVID-19. Where available, HLA class I and class II types were taken from metadata supplied by the sample provider and were not determined by assay-based typing.

The immunoSEQ Assay, a bias-controlled multiplex PCR, was used to amplify TCRbeta CDR3 regions from genomic DNA. Concerning the study's data processing: The number of nucleated cells in each sample was estimated by amplification of reference gene primers within the assay. To quantify the absolute abundance of each unique TCRbeta CDR3 rearrangement, sequence reads were collapsed and filtered. For each sample, productive Simpson clonality was calculated by taking the square root of Simpson's diversity index across productive rearrangements. In TCRdb, the immuneACCESS table is reduced to in-frame sequences with V and J assigned. These tables do not hold every clone; where another copy was compared, an unresolved V gene accounts for under half, and the others remain unexplained. V, J and clone size were drawn from that table, and D and trimming were deduced from the DNA. The sample yields approximately 200,000 clones; more than 80% were counted once. The ten most abundant clones make up roughly 3% of the sample.

The study at large found these results: Clinical and demographic metadata were provided uncurated, with the amount varying by source and participant.

In Seattle, one collaborating source enrolled patients while the infection was active and tracked those patients longitudinally over the course of disease. Each collaborating institution followed its own protocols to collect whole blood in K2EDTA tubes. For TCRbeta analysis, collaborator samples were shipped as frozen whole blood, as isolated PBMCs, or as DNA extracted from either sample type. The CDR3 contains 15 residues, cysteine and phenylalanine counted. The read is trimmed to its CDR3 DNA, 45 bases read in frame from base 1. A distance of 8 bases separates the germline ends of V and J, which lose 0 bases and 0 bases respectively. The germline V gene yields SGHVS for CDR1 and FQNEAQ for CDR2. As for this clone: There is no known antigen for this receptor. Per-base quality was not reported, and no clone a single base away is much larger than it.

The sequence came from a man younger than 45 with COVID-19, enrolled during active disease. What was sequenced was peripheral blood. The chain joins TRBV7-8 to TRBJ1-1; too little of a D gene remains to name it. The DNA sequence is given as TGTGCCAGCAGCTTAGCGAACTCCCTGAACACTGAAGCTTTCTTT. Its translation is CASSLANSLNTEAFF.